This T cell receptor (beta chain) is drawn from a study of CD8 T cells in ankylosing spondylitis. The germline V gene encodes CDR1 SQVTM and CDR2 ANQGSEA. The ends lost 5 bases at V and 1 base at J; junction bases unmatched: 4. This CDR3 has 16 amino acids. This clonotype was observed many times. Its antigen is still unknown. Quantitative 5'-RACE with molecular barcodes was used to make the TCR beta libraries. TCRdb called the 5' RACE reads again in MiXCR, with one record for every CDR3 protein. The sample lists about 480,000 distinct CDR3 sequences, about 15% seen once, with around 0.92% in the top ten. Study-level findings and limits: Seemingly distinctive of ankylosing spondylitis blood was a TCR beta motif formed by eight highly homologous variants. There was reportedly significant enrichment of clones that were disease-linked in matched ankylosing spondylitis synovial fluid.

Source material: blood, either unsorted or a sorted T cell fraction (not recorded which). The TCR originated in a male donor with ankylosing spondylitis. The chain joins TRBV29-1 to TRBJ2-2; TRBD2 matches 13 bases. As DNA, the CDR3 is TGCAGCGTTTTTACTAGCGGGAGGGAGAACACCGGGGAGCTGTTTTTT. It specifies CSVFTSGRENTGELFF.